These T cell receptor beta chains were read from a single sample in a study of blood T cell repertoires in COVID-19. The protocol was immunoSEQ multiplex PCR, while the TCRdb copy is restricted to in-frame clones and leaves out a portion. The sample consists of tens of thousands of clones, around 79% of them appearing once. Sequencing input: peripheral blood. Source of these receptors: a human donor in a cohort sampled during active COVID-19. The CDR3 runs from the conserved cysteine through the conserved F or W. Each record gives: J gene, V gene, CDR3 protein.

J: TRBJ1-3
V: TRBV21-1
CDR3: CASSKVSWTGGNTIYF

J: TRBJ2-7
V: TRBV12-3/TRBV12-4
CDR3: CASSAGIRGEQYF

J: TRBJ1-5
V: TRBV2
CDR3: CASSDPQGPQHF

J: TRBJ1-3
V: TRBV30
CDR3: CAWKQAGNTIYF

J: TRBJ2-7
V: TRBV27
CDR3: CASSPPGTGKPYEQYF

J: TRBJ2-5
V: TRBV11-2
CDR3: CASSFTSGLAGVETQYF

J: TRBJ1-3
V: TRBV7-2
CDR3: CASSSRTGNSGNTIYF

J: TRBJ2-1
V: TRBV9
CDR3: CASSVTTRDEQFF

J: TRBJ2-2
V: TRBV27
CDR3: CASSLGGASNTGELFF

J: TRBJ2-2
V: TRBV15
CDR3: CATSRDMRGGNTGELFF

J: TRBJ2-3
V: TRBV11-2
CDR3: CASTIASTDTQYF

J: TRBJ1-4
V: TRBV7-8
CDR3: CASSLDGGRNEKLFF

J: TRBJ2-7
V: TRBV19
CDR3: CASSLQGYEQYF

J: TRBJ2-1
V: TRBV13
CDR3: CASSPGLAAYNEQFF

J: TRBJ1-5
V: TRBV19
CDR3: CASRLVQGGQPQHF

J: TRBJ2-7
V: TRBV6-2/TRBV6-3
CDR3: CASSSLLATTYEQYF

J: TRBJ1-2
V: TRBV7-2
CDR3: CASSLGQRNGYTF

J: TRBJ2-7
V: TRBV10-3
CDR3: CAISDAAGGAGEQYF

J: TRBJ2-1
V: TRBV6-6
CDR3: CASSYSGTPGINEQFF

J: TRBJ1-1
V: TRBV18
CDR3: CATTTQNTEAFF

J: TRBJ2-3
V: TRBV10-3
CDR3: CAISGLAGGGADTQYF

J: TRBJ1-3
V: TRBV4-1
CDR3: CASSQPTGDGNTIYF

J: TRBJ2-7
V: TRBV2
CDR3: CASGGGRSLYEQYF

J: TRBJ2-1
V: TRBV18
CDR3: CASSPSLDNEQFF

J: TRBJ2-7
V: TRBV19
CDR3: CASNDNRGFSYEQYF

J: TRBJ2-2
V: TRBV7-9
CDR3: CASSLAPGFGELFF

J: TRBJ2-2
V: TRBV6-4
CDR3: CASSPGVGTGELFF

J: TRBJ2-5
V: TRBV5-6
CDR3: CASSEPGLGEETQYF

J: TRBJ1-1
V: TRBV7-7
CDR3: CASSLDRYTEAFF

J: TRBJ1-2
V: TRBV4-3
CDR3: CASSQDLWTGNYGYTF

J: TRBJ2-5
V: TRBV6-5
CDR3: CASSIKETQYF

J: TRBJ1-1
V: TRBV7-2
CDR3: CASSLVALNTEAFF